This T cell receptor (beta chain) derives from a study of spatial heterogeneity in lung cancer (dated by TCRdb to the late 2010s). Notes on the research overall: Samples were obtained from fewer than 80 patients with early-stage, untreated non-small cell lung cancer from the lung TRACERx cohort. Follow-up PBMC samples were sequenced whenever available, with the median time to follow-up being around two years after resection. Beta-chain transcripts were consistently detected in greater numbers than alpha-chain transcripts, which likely reflected higher beta-chain transcript abundance. In the raw uncorrected reads, each unique combination of TCR and UMI appeared more than ten times on average. In non-small cell lung cancer, the study quantitatively compared TCR alpha and beta repertoires across several tumor regions, matched nontumor lung, and blood. The study linked features of the TCR repertoire to counts of nonsynonymous mutations, which were determined by whole-exome sequencing of tumor tissue. Both alpha and beta chains were TCR-sequenced in 200 to 250 tumor regions, under 85 matched nontumor lung samples and around 54 PBMC samples obtained at surgery. Study-wide conclusions, independent of this receptor: Ubiquitous expanded tumor TCRs were detected in blood more often at tumor resection than at routine follow-up. Only 15 or so patients were included in comparisons of baseline and follow-up blood repertoires. Additional single-cell paired TCR alpha and beta sequencing was considered necessary to confirm, at a functional level, the hypothesis that regional TCRs recognize regional mutations.

This clonotype was seen a few times. The specificity of this receptor is unknown. No base-level quality is on record; no much larger clone is a single base apart. The time point label for this specimen denotes: blood at routine non-recurrence follow-up after resection. For TCR sequencing, whole RNA was extracted from tumor and nontumor lung tissue, or from cryopreserved PBMC samples, and no cell sorting was done. Only patients with enough RNA available from two or more tumor regions were chosen for TCR sequencing. CDR1 and CDR2 are read off the germline V gene as LGHNA and YSLEER. The CDR3 goes from the cysteine to the phenylalanine over 16 residues. Kept here is only the CDR3 DNA, which spans 48 bases and is read in frame from base 1. V is shortened by 1 base, J by 0 bases, and the region joining them spans 10 bases. Library generation was performed with 5' RACE. Instrument used: NextSeq 500. To allow correction of PCR and sequencing errors, the TCR library protocol tagged every TCR cDNA molecule with a unique molecular identifier. Per the original workflow: Decombinator tools were used for TCR identification, UMI-based error correction and CDR3 extraction. TCRs above a frequency of 2 per 1,000, corresponding to the top 1% of the tumor frequency distribution, were defined as expanded. Renyi diversity was computed with the R vegan package after each repertoire had been subsampled 100 times to 5,000 TCRs. To build CDR3 similarity networks, amino acid triplet string-kernel similarity was used, and CDR3s were connected when their pairwise similarity was above 0.82. TCRdb's own reprocessing of the public reads used fastp at Q25 and MiXCR and kept productive beta chains. Merged by CDR3 protein, the rows form single entries marked with the most common genes and DNA. None of the V and J calls come from the authors' own analysis; TCRdb made them. In this sample the table shows around 110,000 distinct CDR3 sequences, 12% of which occur a single time. Roughly 15% of the sample is taken by the ten largest.

The material sequenced was PBMCs, taken at follow-up. Recombination connected TRBV4-3 to TRBJ1-5; too little of a D gene remains to name it. The clonotype was recovered from a male donor with early-stage non-small cell lung cancer. The CDR3 protein sequence reads: CASSQGPLSSNQPQHF. The nucleotide sequence is TGCGCCAGCAGCCAAGGTCCGCTTTCTAGCAATCAGCCCCAGCATTTT.